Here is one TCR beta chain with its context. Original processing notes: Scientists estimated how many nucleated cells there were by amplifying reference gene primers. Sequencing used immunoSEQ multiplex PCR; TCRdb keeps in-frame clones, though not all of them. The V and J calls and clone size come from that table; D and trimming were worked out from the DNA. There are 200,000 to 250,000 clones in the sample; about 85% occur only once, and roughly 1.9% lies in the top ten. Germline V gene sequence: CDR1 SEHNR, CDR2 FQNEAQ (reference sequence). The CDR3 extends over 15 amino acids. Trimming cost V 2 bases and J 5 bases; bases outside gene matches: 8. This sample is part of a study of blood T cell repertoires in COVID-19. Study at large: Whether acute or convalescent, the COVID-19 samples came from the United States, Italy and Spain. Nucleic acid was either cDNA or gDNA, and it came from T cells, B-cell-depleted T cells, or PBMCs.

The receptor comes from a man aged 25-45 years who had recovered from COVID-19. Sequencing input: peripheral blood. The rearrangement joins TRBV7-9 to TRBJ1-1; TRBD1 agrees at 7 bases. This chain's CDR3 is CASSLSETGRTEAFF. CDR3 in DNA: TGTGCCAGCAGCTTAAGTGAGACAGGGCGGACTGAAGCTTTCTTT.